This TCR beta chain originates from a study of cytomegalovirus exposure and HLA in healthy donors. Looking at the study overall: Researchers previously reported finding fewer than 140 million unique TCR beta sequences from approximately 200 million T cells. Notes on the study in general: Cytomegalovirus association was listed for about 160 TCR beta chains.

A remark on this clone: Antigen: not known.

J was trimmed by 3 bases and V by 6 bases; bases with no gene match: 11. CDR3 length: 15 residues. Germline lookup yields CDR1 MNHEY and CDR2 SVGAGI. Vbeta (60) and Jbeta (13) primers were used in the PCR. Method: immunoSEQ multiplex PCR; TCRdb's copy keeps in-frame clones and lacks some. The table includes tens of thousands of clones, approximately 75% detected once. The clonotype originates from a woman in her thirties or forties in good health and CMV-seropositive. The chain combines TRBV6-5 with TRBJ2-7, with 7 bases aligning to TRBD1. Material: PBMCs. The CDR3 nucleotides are TGTGCCAGCAGCTCGGACAGGAGAACGCTCTACGAGCAGTACTTC. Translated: CASSSDRRTLYEQYF.